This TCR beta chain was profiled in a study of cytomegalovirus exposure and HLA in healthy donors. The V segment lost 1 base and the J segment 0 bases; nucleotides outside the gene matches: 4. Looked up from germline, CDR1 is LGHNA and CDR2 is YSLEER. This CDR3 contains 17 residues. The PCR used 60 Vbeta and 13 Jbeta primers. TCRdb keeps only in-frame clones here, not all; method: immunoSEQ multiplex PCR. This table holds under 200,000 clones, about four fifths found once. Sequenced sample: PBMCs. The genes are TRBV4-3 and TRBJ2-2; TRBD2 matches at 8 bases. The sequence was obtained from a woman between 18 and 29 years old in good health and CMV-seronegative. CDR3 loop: CASSQGLAGTNTGELFF. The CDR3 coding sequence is TGCGCCAGCAGCCAAGGCCTAGCGGGTACGAACACCGGGGAGCTGTTTTTT.